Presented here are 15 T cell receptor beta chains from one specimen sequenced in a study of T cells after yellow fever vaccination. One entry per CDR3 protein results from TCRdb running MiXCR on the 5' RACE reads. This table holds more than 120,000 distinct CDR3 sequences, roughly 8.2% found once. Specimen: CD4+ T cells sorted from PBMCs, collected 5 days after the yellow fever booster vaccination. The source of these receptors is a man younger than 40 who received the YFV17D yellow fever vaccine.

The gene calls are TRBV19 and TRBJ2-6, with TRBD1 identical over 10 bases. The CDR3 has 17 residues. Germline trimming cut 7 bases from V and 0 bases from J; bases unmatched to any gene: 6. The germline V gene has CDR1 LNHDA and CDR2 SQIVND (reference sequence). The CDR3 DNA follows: TGTGCCAGTAATTCCGGGACAGGGGACTCTGGGGCCAACGTCCTGACTTTC. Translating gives CASNSGTGDSGANVLTF.

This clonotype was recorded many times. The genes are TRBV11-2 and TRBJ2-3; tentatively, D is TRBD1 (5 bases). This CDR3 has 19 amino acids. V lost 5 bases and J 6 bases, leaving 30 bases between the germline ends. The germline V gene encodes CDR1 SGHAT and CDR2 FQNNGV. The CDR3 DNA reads TGTGCCAGCAGCCCACAGCCCCGGGCCGCAGGGTGGTGGGTGGATACGCAGTATTTT. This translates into CASSPQPRAAGWWVDTQYF.

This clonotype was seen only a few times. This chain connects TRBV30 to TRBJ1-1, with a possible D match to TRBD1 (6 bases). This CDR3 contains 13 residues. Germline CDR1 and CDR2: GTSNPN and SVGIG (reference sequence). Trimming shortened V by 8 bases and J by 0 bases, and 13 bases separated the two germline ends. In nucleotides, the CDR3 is TGTGCCGTACAGGGTTCGATGAACACTGAAGCTTTCTTT. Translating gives CAVQGSMNTEAFF.

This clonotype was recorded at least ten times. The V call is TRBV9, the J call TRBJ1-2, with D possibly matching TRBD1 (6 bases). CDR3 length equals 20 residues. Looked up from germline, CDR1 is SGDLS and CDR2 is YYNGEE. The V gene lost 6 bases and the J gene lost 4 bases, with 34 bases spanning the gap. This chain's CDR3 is CASIPPLVKTGQPNSYGYTF. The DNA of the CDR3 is TGTGCCAGCATCCCCCCCCTCGTTAAAACAGGACAGCCAAACTCCTATGGCTACACCTTC.

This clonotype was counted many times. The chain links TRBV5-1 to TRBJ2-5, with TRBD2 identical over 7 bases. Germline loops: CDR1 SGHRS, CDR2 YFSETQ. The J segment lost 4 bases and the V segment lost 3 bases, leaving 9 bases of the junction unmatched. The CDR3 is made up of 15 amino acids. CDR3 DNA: TGCGCCAGCAGCTCTATAAATTTAGCGGGAGAGACCCAGTACTTC. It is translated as CASSSINLAGETQYF.

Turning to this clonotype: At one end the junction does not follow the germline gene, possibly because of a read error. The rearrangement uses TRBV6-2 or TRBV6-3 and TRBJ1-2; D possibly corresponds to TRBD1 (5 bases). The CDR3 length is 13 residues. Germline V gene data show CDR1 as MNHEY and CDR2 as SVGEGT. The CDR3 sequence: CASSPDRDYGYNF. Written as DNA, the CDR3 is TGTGCCAGCAGCCCCGACAGAGACTATGGCTACAACTTC.

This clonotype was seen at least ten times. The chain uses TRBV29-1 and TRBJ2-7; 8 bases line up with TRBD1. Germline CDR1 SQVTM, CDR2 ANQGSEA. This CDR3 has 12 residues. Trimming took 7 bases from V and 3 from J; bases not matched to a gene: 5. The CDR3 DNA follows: TGCAGCGGGGGACAGGACCTCTACGAGCAGTACTTC. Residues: CSGGQDLYEQYF.

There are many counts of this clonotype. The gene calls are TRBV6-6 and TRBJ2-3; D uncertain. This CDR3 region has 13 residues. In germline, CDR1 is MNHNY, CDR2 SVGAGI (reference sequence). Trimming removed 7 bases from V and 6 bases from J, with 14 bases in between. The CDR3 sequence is CASKLGLLDTQYF. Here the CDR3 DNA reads TGTGCCAGCAAATTAGGGCTATTGGATACGCAGTATTTT.

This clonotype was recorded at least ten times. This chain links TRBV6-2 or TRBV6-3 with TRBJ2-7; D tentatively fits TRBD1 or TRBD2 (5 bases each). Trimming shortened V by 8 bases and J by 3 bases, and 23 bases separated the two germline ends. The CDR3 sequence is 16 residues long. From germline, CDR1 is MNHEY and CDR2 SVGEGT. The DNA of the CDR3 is TGTGCCAGCCTAGCCGTGAGGGGCGCGAGGATCTACGAGCAGTACTTC. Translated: CASLAVRGARIYEQYF.

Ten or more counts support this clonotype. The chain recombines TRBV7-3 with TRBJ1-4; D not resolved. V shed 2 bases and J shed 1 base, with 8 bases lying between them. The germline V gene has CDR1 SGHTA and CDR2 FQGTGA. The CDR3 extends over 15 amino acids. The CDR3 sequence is CASSLVGGTNEKLFF. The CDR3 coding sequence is TGTGCCAGCAGCTTAGTTGGAGGAACTAATGAAAAACTGTTTTTT.

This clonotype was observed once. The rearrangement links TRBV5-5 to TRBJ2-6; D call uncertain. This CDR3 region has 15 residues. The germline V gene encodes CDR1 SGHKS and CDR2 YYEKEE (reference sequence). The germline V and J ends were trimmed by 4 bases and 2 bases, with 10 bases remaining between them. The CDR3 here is CASSPGLPGANVLTF. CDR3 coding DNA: TGTGCCAGCAGCCCTGGGCTCCCTGGGGCCAACGTCCTGACTTTC.

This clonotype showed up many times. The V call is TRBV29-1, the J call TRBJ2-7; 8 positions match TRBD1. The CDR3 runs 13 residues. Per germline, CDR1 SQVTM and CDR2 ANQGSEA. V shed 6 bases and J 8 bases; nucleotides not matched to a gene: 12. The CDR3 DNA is TGCAGCGTAGAGGGACAGGCCCTCGGACAGCAGTACTTC. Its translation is CSVEGQALGQQYF.

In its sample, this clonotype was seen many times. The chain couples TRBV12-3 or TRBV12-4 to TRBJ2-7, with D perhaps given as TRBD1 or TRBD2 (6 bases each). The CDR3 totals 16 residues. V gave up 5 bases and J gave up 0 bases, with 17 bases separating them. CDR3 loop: CASSPRGRGDSYEQYF. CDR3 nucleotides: TGTGCCAGCAGTCCACGGGGGCGGGGAGACTCCTACGAGCAGTACTTC.

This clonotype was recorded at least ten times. CDR3 in DNA: TGTGCCAGCAGCTTTTCCAGCGGGGGCGATGAGCAGTTCTTC. It translates to CASSFSSGGDEQFF. The chain employs TRBV7-9 and TRBJ2-1, with 8 bases matching TRBD2. The CDR3 is 14 residues long. The ends lost 3 bases at V and 8 bases at J; junction bases unmatched: 6. Germline CDR1 reads SEHNR; CDR2 reads FQNEAQ (reference sequence). Combining the CDR3 with reference TRBV7-9 and TRBJ2-1 gives the whole variable domain DTGVSQNPRHKITKRGQNVTFRCDPISEHNRLYWYRQTLGQGPEFLTYFQNEAQLEKSRLLSDRFSAERPKGSFSTLEIQRTEQGDSAMYLCASSFSSGGDEQFFGPGTRLTVL.

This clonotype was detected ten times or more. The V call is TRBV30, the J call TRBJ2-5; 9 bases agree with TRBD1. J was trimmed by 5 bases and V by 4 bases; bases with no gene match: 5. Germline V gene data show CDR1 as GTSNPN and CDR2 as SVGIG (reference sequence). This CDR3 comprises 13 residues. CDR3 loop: CAWTQGAIETQYF. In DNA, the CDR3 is TGTGCCTGGACACAGGGGGCGATTGAGACCCAGTACTTC. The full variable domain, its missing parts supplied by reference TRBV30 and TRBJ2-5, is SQTIHQWPATLVQPVGSPLSLECTVEGTSNPNLYWYRQAAGRGLQLLFYSVGIGQISSEVPQNLSASRPQDRQFILSSKKLLLSDSGFYLCAWTQGAIETQYFGPGTRLLVL.